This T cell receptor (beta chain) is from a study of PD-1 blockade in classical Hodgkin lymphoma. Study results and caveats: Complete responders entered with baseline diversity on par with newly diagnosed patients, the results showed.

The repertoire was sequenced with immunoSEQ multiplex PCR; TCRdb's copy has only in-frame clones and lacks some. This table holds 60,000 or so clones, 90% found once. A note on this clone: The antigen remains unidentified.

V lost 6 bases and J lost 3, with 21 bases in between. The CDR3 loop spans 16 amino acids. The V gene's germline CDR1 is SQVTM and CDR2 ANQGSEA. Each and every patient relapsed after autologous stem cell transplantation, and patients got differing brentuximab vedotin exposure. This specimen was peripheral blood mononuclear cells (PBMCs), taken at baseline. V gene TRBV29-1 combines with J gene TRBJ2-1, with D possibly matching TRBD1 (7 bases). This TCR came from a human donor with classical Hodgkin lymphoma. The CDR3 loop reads CSVRGDDRTNYNEQFF. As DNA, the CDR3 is TGCAGCGTCAGGGGGGATGACAGGACTAACTACAATGAGCAGTTCTTC.